This T cell receptor (beta chain) stems from a study of graft-versus-host responses after intestinal transplantation. Turning to this clone: Its antigen is unknown.

CDR1 and CDR2 from the germline V gene are KGHSH and LQKENI. The CDR3 totals 13 residues. Trimming took 6 bases from V and 4 from J, leaving 12 bases between them. Clones were read by immunoSEQ multiplex PCR, and TCRdb kept only the in-frame ones, dropping some. Of tens of thousands of clones detected, about nine tenths appear once; the ten largest clones hold under 0.3%. Sequenced material: unstimulated CD4+ T cells sorted from spleen or lymph node cells, taken before transplant. The clonotype was recovered from a human donor who was the organ donor for an intestinal transplant. This rearrangement joins TRBV18 to TRBJ1-2; D call uncertain. In nucleotides, the CDR3 is TGTGCCAGCTCGGAGGAAGGGTTCTATGGCTACACCTTC. Its protein product is CASSEEGFYGYTF.